These 20 T cell receptor beta chains came from one sample sequenced in a study of CD8 T cells in ankylosing spondylitis. Their antigen targets remain unknown. Using its own MiXCR run on the 5' RACE reads, TCRdb lists one record per CDR3 protein. The table includes more than 650,000 distinct CDR3 sequences, 12% detected once. Whole-study findings and limits: Typical of ankylosing spondylitis blood, it appeared, was a TCR beta motif of under 10 highly homologous variants.

Sequencing was performed on blood, either unsorted or a sorted T cell fraction (not recorded which). The receptors derive from a male donor with ankylosing spondylitis.

This clonotype was counted between two and nine times. The chain uses TRBV7-2 and TRBJ1-5; TRBD1 might be the D (5 bases). Germline CDR1 and CDR2: SGHTA and FQGNSA. The CDR3 sequence is 12 residues long. The ends were cut back, 5 bases at V and 8 bases at J, with 10 bases in the middle. DNA of the CDR3: TGTGCCAGCAGCCCCCGAGGGGAGCCCCAGCATTTT. Amino acid sequence: CASSPRGEPQHF.

This clonotype was seen a few times. The chain employs TRBV11-2 and TRBJ1-1; D is perhaps TRBD1 (5 bases). There are 15 residues in the CDR3. The V end was cut by 0 bases, the J end by 7 bases, with 15 bases between. Per the germline V gene, CDR1 is SGHAT and CDR2 is FQNNGV. CDR3 nucleotides: TGTGCCAGCAGCTTAGACAGCGCAGGGTTGAGTGAAGCTTTCTTT. Translation gives CASSLDSAGLSEAFF.

This clonotype was seen many times. The chain joins TRBV20-1 to TRBJ2-5; the D gene is possibly TRBD2 (6 bases). Germline V gene sequence: CDR1 DFQATT, CDR2 SNEGSKA (reference sequence). This CDR3 comprises 14 residues. The V end was cut by 0 bases, the J end by 3 bases, with 11 bases between. The CDR3 region is CSARDWREEETQYF. The DNA of the CDR3 is TGCAGTGCTAGAGATTGGAGGGAGGAAGAGACCCAGTACTTC.

The CDR3: CASSYPPGNIYGYTF. The CDR3 DNA reads TGTGCCAGCAGTTACCCACCGGGCAACATCTATGGCTACACCTTC. V usage is TRBV6-2 or TRBV6-3 and J usage is TRBJ1-2, with unresolved D. The germline CDR1 and CDR2 sequences are MNHEY and SVGEGT. CDR3 length equals 15 residues. V was trimmed by 2 bases and J by 4 bases, leaving 14 bases between them.

This clonotype appeared a few times. The chain uses TRBV2 and TRBJ1-6; perhaps TRBD1 as D (6 bases). Between the trimmed V and J ends, which lost 5 bases and 8 bases, there was a span of 16 bases. The CDR3 sequence is 15 residues long. Germline V gene data show CDR1 as SNHLY and CDR2 as FYNNEI. The DNA of the CDR3 is TGTGCCAGCAGTCCAAGAGGGGGGGGGTATTCACCCCTCCACTTT. Translation gives CASSPRGGGYSPLHF.

The rearrangement joins TRBV9 to TRBJ2-7, with a weak D call TRBD2 (6 bases). This CDR3 comprises 13 residues. Deletions cut 4 bases from V and 7 bases from J, with 15 bases between. The germline V gene has CDR1 SGDLS and CDR2 YYNGEE. The CDR3 bases are TGTGCCAGCAGCCCGTCCACGGGGGTTGAGCAGTACTTC. The encoded protein is CASSPSTGVEQYF.

In nucleotides, the CDR3 is TGCAGTGCCGCCCTCGGGCTCGTGACGGCCCAGTACTTC. Its translation: CSAALGLVTAQYF. This chain links TRBV20-1 with TRBJ2-5; D gene uncertain. The germline V gene has CDR1 DFQATT and CDR2 SNEGSKA (reference sequence). Trimming left V 6 bases short and J 9 bases short, with 20 bases between. The CDR3 sequence is 13 residues long.

The CDR3 sequence: CASSRASPNYGYTF. CDR3 in DNA: TGTGCCAGCAGTCGGGCGTCGCCTAACTATGGCTACACCTTC. The gene calls are TRBV6-2 or TRBV6-3 and TRBJ1-2; D is uncertain. The ends were cut back, 5 bases at V and 0 bases at J, with 10 bases in the middle. The CDR3 loop spans 14 amino acids. Germline CDR1 is MNHEY and CDR2 is SVGEGT.

This clonotype appeared a few times. This chain joins TRBV7-2 and TRBJ1-2, with D unresolved. V was cut by 8 bases and J by 2 bases, with 9 bases left in between. This CDR3 is built from 12 residues. Germline CDR1 SGHTA, CDR2 FQGNSA. CDR3 protein: CASEDWNYGYTF. The CDR3 DNA is TGTGCCAGCGAAGACTGGAACTATGGCTACACCTTC.

CDR3 sequence reads: CAIRQQGDYEQYF. The CDR3 DNA reads as TGTGCCATCAGGCAACAGGGGGACTACGAGCAGTACTTC. The chain combines TRBV10-3 with TRBJ2-7; 8 positions agree with TRBD1. Germline CDR1 reads ENHRY; CDR2 reads SYGVKD. The CDR3 runs 13 residues. The V segment lost 6 bases and the J segment 3 bases; nucleotides outside the gene matches: 4.

This clonotype was counted a few times. The chain carries TRBV7-9 and TRBJ2-5, with 8 bases fitting TRBD2. Germline trimming cut 4 bases from V and 4 bases from J; bases unmatched to any gene: 11. The CDR3 has 16 amino acids. Germline loops: CDR1 SEHNR, CDR2 FQNEAQ (reference sequence). The CDR3 DNA follows: TGTGCCAGCAGCTCGACTACGGGAGGGACGGGAGAGACCCAGTACTTC. Encoded protein: CASSSTTGGTGETQYF.

The chain combines TRBV29-1 with TRBJ2-3, with a tentative D call TRBD1 (5 bases). The V end was cut by 3 bases, the J end by 5 bases, with 18 bases between. Germline assignment: CDR1 SQVTM and CDR2 ANQGSEA. This CDR3 spans 15 amino acids. CDR3 region: CSVDRVKGSGDTQYF. In DNA, the CDR3 is TGCAGCGTTGATAGAGTGAAGGGGTCGGGAGATACGCAGTATTTT.

Ten or more counts support this clonotype. V is TRBV5-1 and J is TRBJ2-7; TRBD2 matches at 9 bases. Germline V gives CDR1 SGHRS, CDR2 YFSETQ. The V gene end was trimmed by 0 bases and the J gene end by 4 bases; junction bases not matched to a gene: 5. The CDR3 spans 15 residues. This CDR3 is CASSLASSGSYEQYF. CDR3 bases: TGCGCCAGCAGCTTGGCAAGTAGCGGGAGTTACGAGCAGTACTTC.

This clonotype was picked up many times. The rearrangement uses TRBV4-2 and TRBJ2-5; tentatively, D is TRBD2 (5 bases). Germline values: CDR1 LGHNA, CDR2 YNFKEQ. CDR3 length: 15 amino acids. V was pared by 0 bases and J by 5 bases, with 13 bases between. CDR3 sequence: CASSQEAGRHETQYF. The CDR3, as DNA: TGTGCCAGCAGCCAAGAGGCGGGTAGGCACGAGACCCAGTACTTC.

V and J are TRBV5-1 and TRBJ1-2; D not certain. The CDR3 runs 14 residues. Trimming took off 2 bases at V and 7 bases at J, with 15 bases between the two ends. Germline-derived CDR1 and CDR2 are SGHRS and YFSETQ. The CDR3 DNA sequence: TGCGCCAGCAGCTTTTTCTCTCTTAGAGGTGGCTACACCTTC. Its translation is CASSFFSLRGGYTF.

This clonotype was observed at least ten times. The DNA of the CDR3 is TGTGCCAGCAGCACCGACCTCAGGGGGCCCCAGCATTTT. Translation gives CASSTDLRGPQHF. This rearrangement joins TRBV12-3 or TRBV12-4 to TRBJ1-5; D perhaps matches TRBD1 (6 bases). V was clipped by 6 bases and J by 9 bases, with 15 bases between them. This CDR3 region has 13 residues.

This clonotype was counted a few times. The chain carries TRBV5-6 and TRBJ1-2; the D gene is possibly TRBD1 (5 bases). There are 14 residues in the CDR3. Germline CDR1 reads SGHDT; CDR2 reads YYEEEE. V was shortened by 3 bases and J by 2 bases, with 11 bases between the two germline ends. In DNA, the CDR3 is TGTGCCAGCAGCTACGTAGACAGCAACTATGGCTACACCTTC. Its translation is CASSYVDSNYGYTF. Drawing the rest from reference TRBV5-6 and TRBJ1-2, the complete variable domain is DAGVTQSPTHLIKTRGQQVTLRCSPKSGHDTVSWYQQALGQGPQFIFQYYEEEERQRGNFPDRFSGHQFPNYSSELNVNALLLGDSALYLCASSYVDSNYGYTFGSGTRLTVV.

This clonotype was found a few times. The V and J genes are TRBV29-1 and TRBJ1-1; no reliable D call. The germline CDR1 and CDR2 sequences are SQVTM and ANQGSEA. The V and J ends lost 5 bases and 1 base respectively, with 14 bases between them. The CDR3 sequence is 14 residues long. Written as DNA, the CDR3 is TGCAGCGTTAGTAGTTACCTGCCGAACACTGAAGCTTTCTTT. Its translation: CSVSSYLPNTEAFF.

This rearrangement joins TRBV18 to TRBJ1-1, with a possible D match to TRBD1 (5 bases). Trimming removed 0 bases from V and 5 bases from J, with 13 bases in between. The V gene's germline CDR1 is KGHSH and CDR2 LQKENI. The CDR3 has 15 amino acids. DNA of the CDR3: TGTGCCAGCTCACCACCGGGAGGGGCGCAAACTGAAGCTTTCTTT. Its translation is CASSPPGGAQTEAFF.

The genes are TRBV28 and TRBJ2-1, with D unresolved. The CDR3 is made up of 12 amino acids. The V end lost 1 base, the J end lost 5 bases, and 3 bases lay between the germline ends. Germline V lookup: CDR1 MDHEN, CDR2 SYDVKM. In DNA form, the CDR3 reads TGTGCCAGCAGTTTATATCACAATGAGCAGTTCTTC. It codes for CASSLYHNEQFF.